These T cell receptor beta chains were read from a single sample in a study of cytomegalovirus exposure and HLA in healthy donors. Some clones are missing from TCRdb's copy, which holds only in-frame ones; the method was immunoSEQ multiplex PCR. The data hold more than 150,000 clones, with around 76% observed a single time. Sequencing was carried out using PBMCs. Receptors were obtained from a man aged 35 to 55 in good health and CMV-seronegative. Both conserved end residues are part of each CDR3. The D gene is left open where the match is weak. Size values are once, few and many counts, or a class for expanded clones, and some rows have none.

>NA|NA|TRBJ2-3|TRBV30
CAWRTGRDTQYF
TGTGCCTGGAGGACAGGGAGGGATACGCAGTATTTT
>NA|NA|TRBJ1-3|TRBV30
CAWRDRAGPGNTIYF
TGTGCCTGGAGGGACCGGGCGGGGCCTGGAAACACCATATATTTT
>NA|NA|TRBJ1-5|TRBV5-5
CASSLEGGINQPQHF
TGTGCCAGCAGCCTAGAGGGGGGGATCAATCAGCCCCAGCATTTT
>NA|NA|TRBJ1-6|TRBV13
CASSFGPNSPLHF
TGTGCCAGCAGCTTCGGTCCGAATTCACCCCTCCACTTT
>NA|TRBD1|TRBJ2-1|TRBV6-4
CASSDEDRPNNEQFF
TGTGCCAGCAGTGACGAGGACAGGCCAAACAATGAGCAGTTCTTC
>NA|NA|TRBJ2-2|TRBV7-3
CASSLTTNTGELFF
TGTGCCAGCAGCTTGACTACGAACACCGGGGAGCTGTTTTTT
>once|TRBD2|TRBJ2-1|TRBV7-8
CASSYGASGSHEQFF
TGTGCCAGCAGCTATGGGGCTAGCGGGTCCCATGAGCAGTTCTTC
>NA|NA|TRBJ1-1|TRBV7-9
CASSLFGQNEAFF
TGTGCCAGCAGCTTATTCGGACAGAATGAAGCTTTCTTT
>once|TRBD2|TRBJ2-7|TRBV5-1
CASSLVASGRYEQYF
TGCGCCAGCAGCTTGGTGGCTAGCGGGAGGTACGAGCAGTACTTC
>once|TRBD2|TRBJ2-3|TRBV5-1
CASSANSGGAGDTQYF
TGCGCCAGCAGCGCCAATAGCGGGGGGGCCGGAGATACGCAGTATTTT
>NA|NA|TRBJ2-7|TRBV19
CASSIGPPADEQYF
TGTGCCAGTAGTATAGGACCCCCGGCGGACGAGCAGTACTTC
>NA|NA|TRBJ2-7|TRBV5-1
CASSLGTEGVEQYF
TGCGCCAGCAGCTTGGGGACAGAGGGTGTCGAGCAGTACTTC
>NA|NA|TRBJ1-1|TRBV7-2
CASSLGGGGTEAFF
TGTGCCAGCAGCTTAGGGGGCGGCGGCACTGAAGCTTTCTTT
>NA|NA|TRBJ2-7|TRBV29-1
CSVFGGVGVSYEQYF
TGCAGCGTTTTCGGGGGAGTAGGGGTTTCCTACGAGCAGTACTTC
>NA|NA|TRBJ1-5|TRBV28
CASSWADSNQPQHF
TGTGCCAGCAGTTGGGCCGATAGCAATCAGCCCCAGCATTTT
>NA|NA|TRBJ1-1|TRBV6-6
CASSYPVSGAGTEAFF
TGTGCCAGCAGTTACCCCGTTAGCGGAGCGGGTACTGAAGCTTTCTTT
>NA|NA|TRBJ2-7|TRBV7-9
CASSPGYEQYF
TGTGCCAGCAGCCCGGGCTACGAGCAGTACTTC